This TCR beta chain was recovered during a study of cytomegalovirus exposure and HLA in healthy donors. Study-wide background: The Caucasian-associated ancestry cluster held around 76% of some 420 genotyped donors.

Study-wide findings and caveats: In a later analysis, HLA-C alleles had the fewest associated TCRs, DRB1 alleles the most. Data from an earlier analysis indicated that most TCR beta V segments were productive either about 87% or about 30% of the time. Confirmation in vitro established that a few CMV-associated chains were specific for CMV antigens.

The PCR ran on 60 Vbeta and 13 Jbeta primers. Profiling relied on immunoSEQ multiplex PCR, and the TCRdb table lists in-frame clones only, not all of them. The repertoire consists of some 190,000 clones, with roughly 87% occurring once and the leading ten covering around 1%. Remarks on this clone: The antigen is undetermined.

The V gene's germline CDR1 is MRHNA and CDR2 SNTAGT. V lost 8 bases, J lost 4 bases, and 17 bases lay in between. This CDR3 is 15 amino acids long. The chain links TRBV6-4 to TRBJ2-2; D gene uncertain. The material sequenced was PBMCs. The receptor was derived from a boy between 2 and 15 years old in good health and CMV-seronegative. The CDR3 here is CASAFESYLTGELFF. The CDR3 DNA reads as TGTGCCAGCGCCTTTGAGTCCTACCTCACCGGGGAGCTGTTTTTT.